One and the same sample provided the 22 T cell receptor beta chains below, sequenced in a study of blood T cell repertoires in COVID-19. Method: immunoSEQ multiplex PCR; TCRdb's copy keeps in-frame clones and lacks some. The sample includes 150,000 to 250,000 clones, around 79% of them seen just once. Sequenced input: peripheral blood. The receptors here all came from a middle-aged woman with COVID-19, enrolled during active disease.

The chain links TRBV5-5 to TRBJ1-5; the D gene is possibly TRBD1 (5 bases). The V end lost 0 bases, the J end lost 0 bases, and 7 bases lay between the germline ends. The CDR3 has 15 residues. CDR1 SGHKS and CDR2 YYEKEE come from the germline V gene (reference sequence). The CDR3 DNA reads TGTGCCAGCAGCTTGGAAAGGGGTAGCAATCAGCCCCAGCATTTT. Its translation is CASSLERGSNQPQHF.

The V call is TRBV6-6, the J call TRBJ1-1; TRBD1 is a possible D gene (5 bases). Trimming shortened V by 8 bases and J by 4 bases, and 14 bases separated the two germline ends. CDR1 is MNHNY, CDR2 SVGAGI, per germline (reference sequence). There are 13 residues in the CDR3. CDR3 amino acids: CASGGGWGTEAFF. The CDR3 coding sequence is TGTGCCAGCGGCGGGGGGTGGGGCACTGAAGCTTTCTTT.

Remarks on this clone: The same CDR3 also results from other DNA sequences found in this sample. The chain recombines TRBV7-2 with TRBJ2-7, with 7 bases matching TRBD1. V dropped 1 base and J dropped 3; count of bases not matched to a gene: 3. Germline V gives CDR1 SGHTA, CDR2 FQGNSA. The CDR3 consists of 14 residues. For the CDR3, the DNA is TGTGCCAGCAGCTTAGACAGGGGCCGCTACGAGCAGTACTTC. This gives the protein CASSLDRGRYEQYF.

This clone was picked up a small number of times. In nucleotides, the CDR3 is TGCGCCTGCCAGCGGACTAGCGGGAGCAATGAGCAGTTCTTC. Encoded protein: CACQRTSGSNEQFF. The chain is built from TRBV10-2 and TRBJ2-1; 13 bases agree with TRBD2. CDR1 and CDR2 (germline): WSHSY, SAAADI. With 11 bases clipped from V and 6 bases from J, the junction kept 7 bases outside the gene matches. The CDR3 loop spans 14 amino acids.

This clone was counted a few times. V usage is TRBV10-3 and J usage is TRBJ2-1; D unresolved. V gave up 2 bases and J gave up 9 bases, with 8 bases separating them. CDR1 is ENHRY and CDR2 is SYGVKD in the germline V gene. CDR3 size: 12 residues. The CDR3 DNA reads as TGTGCCATCAGTGAGGGTTTGAGTGAGCAGTTCTTC. It translates to CAISEGLSEQFF.

This clone turned up a few times. The genes are TRBV27 and TRBJ1-1; perhaps TRBD1 as D (5 bases). The CDR3 is made up of 17 amino acids. Deletions cut 7 bases from V and 1 base from J, with 22 bases between. Per germline, CDR1 MNHEY and CDR2 SMNVEV (reference sequence). In DNA, the CDR3 is TGTGCCAGCAACCCCGGGCTTCGGGGGTGGGGGAACACTGAAGCTTTCTTT. Translation gives CASNPGLRGWGNTEAFF.

This clone was seen a handful of times. V gene TRBV30 combines with J gene TRBJ1-4, with 8 bases matching TRBD1. In germline, CDR1 is GTSNPN, CDR2 SVGIG (reference sequence). This CDR3 spans 14 amino acids. J was trimmed by 4 bases and V by 4 bases; bases with no gene match: 5. CDR3 sequence: CAWKPGQVNEKLFF. Written as DNA, the CDR3 is TGTGCCTGGAAACCGGGACAGGTTAATGAAAAACTGTTTTTT.

The rearrangement uses TRBV19 and TRBJ1-6; unclear D gene. With 2 bases removed from V and 7 bases from J, the gap between germline ends came to 15 bases. This CDR3 is built from 16 residues. Germline CDR1 LNHDA, CDR2 SQIVND (reference sequence). The DNA for the CDR3 is TGTGCCAGTAGTATACCTTCGACAATATTGAATTCACCCCTCCACTTT. Translating gives CASSIPSTILNSPLHF.

This chain connects TRBV28 to TRBJ2-7; TRBD2 matches 7 bases. V lost 4 bases and J lost 3; bases outside the gene matches: 30. The germline gives CDR1 MDHEN, CDR2 SYDVKM. The CDR3 sequence is 22 residues long. CDR3: CASSSPAGLGQGRGGGFYEQYF. The CDR3 nucleotides read TGTGCCAGCAGTTCTCCAGCTGGACTCGGCCAAGGGCGGGGCGGGGGATTCTACGAGCAGTACTTC.

Of note for this clone: Other DNA sequences of this sample code for an identical CDR3. The chain has TRBV5-1 and TRBJ2-1; TRBD2 agrees at 8 bases. The CDR3 extends over 15 amino acids. The germline gives CDR1 SGHRS, CDR2 YFSETQ. J was trimmed by 2 bases and V by 3 bases; bases with no gene match: 4. CDR3 amino acids: CASSSTSGAYNEQFF. The DNA of the CDR3 is TGCGCCAGCAGCTCTACTAGCGGAGCCTACAATGAGCAGTTCTTC.

This clone was seen once. The rearrangement joins TRBV6-5 to TRBJ1-5; D is undetermined. The CDR3 has 13 amino acids. Trimming left V 8 bases short and J 4 bases short, with 12 bases between. CDR1 is MNHEY and CDR2 is SVGAGI in the germline V gene. CDR3 DNA: TGTGCCAGCTCCGAACAGATTAATCAGCCCCAGCATTTT. Amino acid sequence: CASSEQINQPQHF.

A few counts support this clone. The chain couples TRBV15 to TRBJ2-2, with D possibly TRBD1 on 6 matching bases. The V and J ends lost 1 base and 8 bases respectively, with 11 bases between them. The length of the CDR3 is 14 residues. Germline V gives CDR1 LNHNV, CDR2 YYDKDF (reference sequence). CDR3 in amino acids: CATSRGQAEGELFF. The DNA for the CDR3 is TGTGCCACCAGCAGAGGACAGGCCGAGGGGGAGCTGTTTTTT.

This chain links TRBV19 with TRBJ2-6; D remains ambiguous. CDR3 length: 18 residues. With 5 bases removed from V and 0 bases from J, the gap between germline ends came to 17 bases. The germline V gene has CDR1 LNHDA and CDR2 SQIVND (reference sequence). In nucleotides, the CDR3 is TGTGCCAGTAGTGATGACCGAGGAACCCTCTCTGGGGCCAACGTCCTGACTTTC. This translates into CASSDDRGTLSGANVLTF.

The table lists this clone with a count of one. This chain connects TRBV2 to TRBJ2-6; D ambiguous. The CDR3 contains 16 residues. Per the germline V gene, CDR1 is SNHLY and CDR2 is FYNNEI. Deletions cut 1 base from V and 4 bases from J, with 11 bases between. CDR3 sequence reads: CASSEGIVLGANVLTF. In DNA, the CDR3 is TGTGCCAGCAGTGAAGGAATAGTGCTAGGGGCCAACGTCCTGACTTTC.

The V gene is TRBV25-1, the J gene TRBJ2-7; D is uncertain. V lost 5 bases, J lost 0 bases, and 11 bases lay in between. Germline V gives CDR1 MGHDK, CDR2 SYGVNS. This CDR3 is built from 14 residues. This CDR3 is CASSLQAYSYEQYF. The CDR3 region has the DNA TGTGCCAGCAGTCTGCAGGCCTACTCCTACGAGCAGTACTTC.

The V gene is TRBV12-5, the J gene TRBJ1-1; 10 bases match TRBD1. This CDR3 has 14 residues. Germline-derived CDR1 and CDR2 are LGHNT and FRNRAP. The V gene end was trimmed by 6 bases and the J gene end by 1 base; junction bases not matched to a gene: 2. The CDR3 loop is CASGRQGANTEAFF. The DNA for the CDR3 is TGTGCTAGTGGCCGACAGGGGGCGAACACTGAAGCTTTCTTT. The complete variable domain, with remaining parts taken from reference TRBV12-5 and TRBJ1-1, reads DARVTQTPRHKVTEMGQEVTMRCQPILGHNTVFWYRQTMMQGLELLAYFRNRAPLDDSGMPKDRFSAEMPDATLATLKIQPSEPRDSAVYFCASGRQGANTEAFFGQGTRLTVV.

This rearrangement joins TRBV11-2 to TRBJ2-7; 12 nucleotides match TRBD1. Germline-derived CDR1 and CDR2 are SGHAT and FQNNGV. This CDR3 spans 16 amino acids. With V trimmed by 4 bases and J by 6 bases, 10 bases remained unmatched. CDR3 in amino acids: CASSSVRDRGLREQYF. The DNA for the CDR3 is TGTGCCAGCAGCTCGGTCCGGGACAGGGGGCTCCGCGAGCAGTACTTC.

The chain recombines TRBV27 with TRBJ2-1; 13 bases are shared with TRBD2. With V trimmed by 8 bases and J by 6 bases, 1 base remained unmatched. Germline assignment: CDR1 MNHEY and CDR2 SMNVEV (reference sequence). This CDR3 comprises 13 residues. The CDR3 protein is CASGTSGVNEQFF. The CDR3 coding sequence is TGTGCCAGCGGGACTAGCGGGGTCAATGAGCAGTTCTTC.

The chain recombines TRBV18 with TRBJ1-2; 8 bases agree with TRBD1. Germline trimming cut 3 bases from V and 3 bases from J; bases unmatched to any gene: 6. The CDR3 runs to 15 residues. CDR1 and CDR2 from the germline V gene are KGHSH and LQKENI. CDR3 sequence reads: CASSPQQGGDYGYTF. DNA of the CDR3: TGTGCCAGCTCACCGCAACAGGGGGGTGACTATGGCTACACCTTC.

V gene TRBV5-4 combines with J gene TRBJ2-2; unclear D gene. With 1 base removed from V and 6 bases from J, the gap between germline ends came to 4 bases. The CDR3 is 12 amino acids. CDR1 is SGHNT and CDR2 is YYREEE in the germline V gene (reference sequence). The CDR3 DNA follows: TGTGCCAGCAGCTTGTTAGCCGGGGAGCTGTTTTTT. This sequence encodes CASSLLAGELFF.

The CDR3 DNA is TGTGCCAGCAGTTACTCTACAGGGAACTATGGCTACACCTTC. It is translated as CASSYSTGNYGYTF. The rearrangement uses TRBV6-5 and TRBJ1-2, with D perhaps matching TRBD1 (6 bases). Germline loops: CDR1 MNHEY, CDR2 SVGAGI. V lost 0 bases, J lost 2 bases, and 7 bases lay in between. The CDR3 covers 14 residues.

The gene calls are TRBV27 and TRBJ1-2; perhaps TRBD1 as D (5 bases). Deletions cut 3 bases from V and 0 bases from J, with 11 bases between. Germline values: CDR1 MNHEY, CDR2 SMNVEV (reference sequence). The CDR3 contains 15 residues. CDR3 sequence reads: CASSFRPGSNYGYTF. DNA for the CDR3: TGTGCCAGCAGTTTCCGTCCAGGGTCTAACTATGGCTACACCTTC.